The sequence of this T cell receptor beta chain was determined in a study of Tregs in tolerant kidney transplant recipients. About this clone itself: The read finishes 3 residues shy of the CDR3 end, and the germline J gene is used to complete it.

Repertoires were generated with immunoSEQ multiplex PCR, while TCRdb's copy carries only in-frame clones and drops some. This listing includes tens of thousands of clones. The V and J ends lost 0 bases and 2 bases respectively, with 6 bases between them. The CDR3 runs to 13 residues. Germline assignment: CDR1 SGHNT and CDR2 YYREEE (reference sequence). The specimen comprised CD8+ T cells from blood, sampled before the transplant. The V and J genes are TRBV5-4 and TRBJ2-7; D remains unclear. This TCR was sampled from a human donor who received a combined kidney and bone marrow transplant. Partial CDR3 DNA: TGTGCCAGCAGCTTGGGGTCGGCCTACGAG. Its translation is CASSLGSAYE. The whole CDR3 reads CASSLGSAYEQYF.